The clone carrying this TCR beta chain was counted a few times. Its antigen is not known. The CDR3 loop spans 14 amino acids. Trimming stripped 5 bases from V and 2 bases from J, with 12 bases between. Per the germline V gene, CDR1 is PRHDT and CDR2 is FYEKMQ (reference sequence). Donors had no recently reported acute infections or vaccinations and were HIV-negative. Everyone who donated was a Caucasian adult who lived in Nashville, Tennessee. This sample was taken from a study of shared clonotypes between healthy human individuals. Study-wide findings and caveats: A small donor pool kept down the genetic and exposure-history diversity that was represented.

It was across several immunoSEQ plates that each subset's genomic DNA was evenly split. Data came from immunoSEQ multiplex PCR; TCRdb stores just in-frame clones and leaves some out. The sample shows 730,000 or so clones, about 78% of them seen only once. The sample comprised memory CD4+ T cells sorted from blood. Sample subset: CD45RA-negative fraction. This TCR was sampled from a woman aged 25 to 39 in good health. The V and J genes are TRBV13 and TRBJ1-2; perhaps TRBD1 as D (5 bases). The CDR3 here is CASSVRGANYGYTF. Here the CDR3 DNA reads TGTGCCAGCAGCGTGCGTGGGGCCAACTATGGCTACACCTTC.